This entry describes one T cell receptor beta chain. This sample is drawn from a study of blood T cell repertoires in COVID-19. Overall study: Sample material is recorded as cDNA or gDNA derived from T cells, B-cell-depleted T cells, or PBMCs.

Method: immunoSEQ multiplex PCR; TCRdb's copy keeps in-frame clones and lacks some. The table records 99,000 or so clones, 80% to 90% of them present only once. This CDR3 spans 14 amino acids. Germline V gene lookup returns CDR1 LNHDA and CDR2 SQIVND (reference sequence). V was trimmed by 1 base and J by 0 bases, leaving 6 bases between them. This chain uses TRBV19 with TRBJ1-1; D call uncertain. The sample was peripheral blood. This clonotype was obtained from a woman between 65 and 79 years old with acute or convalescent COVID-19. The DNA for the CDR3 is TGTGCCAGTAGTATAGCAGGATTGAACACTGAAGCTTTCTTT. Translated: CASSIAGLNTEAFF.